The T cell receptor beta chain under discussion was sequenced for a study of T cell responses to AZD1222 COVID-19 vaccine. Notes on the study in general: Among vaccine-associated CD4 TCRs, coverage spanned spike, with dominance at 160-218 and 743-854. Among the donors, most were white British and more were female, and clonal diversity was possibly underestimated.

V lost 3 bases, J lost 6 bases, and 5 bases stayed unmatched. Germline-derived CDR1 and CDR2 are GTSNPN and SVGIG (reference sequence). This CDR3 is built from 14 residues. A note on this clone: Its antigen is as yet unknown.

Produced via immunoSEQ multiplex PCR; TCRdb's table is partial and in-frame only. The sample includes about 160,000 clones, approximately 90% of them seen just once. The chain combines TRBV30 with TRBJ1-6, with 7 bases aligning to TRBD1. The specimen was peripheral blood, collected 28 days after the second AZD1222 dose. The receptor was derived from an adult who received the AZD1222 COVID-19 vaccine. This CDR3 reads CAWRRQGFNSPLHF. The CDR3 DNA is TGTGCCTGGAGAAGACAGGGCTTTAATTCACCCCTCCACTTT.